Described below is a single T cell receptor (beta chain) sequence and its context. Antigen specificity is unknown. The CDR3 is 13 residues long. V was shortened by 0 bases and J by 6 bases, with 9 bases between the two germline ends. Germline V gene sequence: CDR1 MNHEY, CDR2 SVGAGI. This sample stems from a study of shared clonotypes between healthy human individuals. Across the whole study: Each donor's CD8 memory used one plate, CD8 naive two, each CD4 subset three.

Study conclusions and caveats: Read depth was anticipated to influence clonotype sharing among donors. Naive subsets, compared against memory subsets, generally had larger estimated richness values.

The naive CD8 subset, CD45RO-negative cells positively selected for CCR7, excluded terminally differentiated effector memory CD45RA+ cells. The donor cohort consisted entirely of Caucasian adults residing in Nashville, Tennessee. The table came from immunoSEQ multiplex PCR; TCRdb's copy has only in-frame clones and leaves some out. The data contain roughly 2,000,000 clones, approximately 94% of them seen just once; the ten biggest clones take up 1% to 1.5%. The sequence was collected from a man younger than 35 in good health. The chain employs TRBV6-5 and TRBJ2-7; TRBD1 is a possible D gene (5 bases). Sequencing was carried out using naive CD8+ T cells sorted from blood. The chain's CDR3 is CASSYSTDSEQYF. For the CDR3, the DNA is TGTGCCAGCAGTTACTCGACAGATTCCGAGCAGTACTTC.